The T cell receptor (beta chain) under discussion was sequenced for a study of shared clonotypes between healthy human individuals. Study-level findings and limits: Clonotype sharing among donors was expected to depend on sequencing depth. Non-shared clonotypes were found to have lower generation probabilities than the clonotypes that were shared by all four of the sorted-subset donors. In a few donors, around 5% of naive CD4 clonotypes appeared in common.

Points on this clone: No antigen is known for it.

On sorted subsets, replicate PCRs used about 0.2 ug DNA, or tens of thousands of T cell genomes. Method: immunoSEQ multiplex PCR; TCRdb's copy keeps in-frame clones and lacks some. The repertoire holds roughly 640,000 clones, with approximately 79% as singletons. Germline CDR1 SGHVS, CDR2 FQNEAQ. The V and J ends lost 4 bases and 7 bases, in that order; junction bases with no gene match: 11. The CDR3 is 15 residues long. This sequence originates from a young woman in good health. The genes are TRBV7-8 and TRBJ2-7; 9 bases line up with TRBD2. Sequences were obtained from memory CD4+ T cells sorted from blood. Subset defined: CD45RA-negative fraction. The CDR3 sequence is CASSSPGLAGLEQYF. CDR3 coding DNA: TGTGCCAGCAGCTCACCGGGACTAGCCGGGCTGGAGCAGTACTTC.